This T cell receptor beta chain was recovered during a study of beta chain features in type 1 diabetes. Study context: Patients shared similar age, gender and cell yields with healthy donors. Study results and caveats: PCR may have favored shorter templates equally in patients and controls. TCRB CDR3s were moderately but significantly shorter in Type 1 diabetes patients in all four CD4+ subsets.

Looked up from germline, CDR1 is SGHRS and CDR2 is YFSETQ. CDR3 length: 14 amino acids. V lost 0 bases to trimming and J lost 9 bases, with 10 bases between them. Every bit of the isolated RNA underwent reverse transcription, so sequencing read expressed TCRB transcripts. There were millions of reads on average in the naive, central memory and regulatory T cell samples. Profiled with immunoSEQ multiplex PCR; TCRdb holds only in-frame clones, not every one. The data contain 600,000 to 700,000 clones, 9.5% to 15% of them singletons. Comment on this clone: The antigen is not known.

Specimen: naive CD4+ T cells from blood. The receptor's source is a man aged 25 to 40 with type 1 diabetes. The chain is built from TRBV5-1 and TRBJ1-6, with D possibly being TRBD1 (6 bases). The CDR3: CASSLAQGSSPLHF. In DNA form, the CDR3 reads TGCGCCAGCAGCTTGGCGCAGGGGAGTTCACCCCTCCACTTT.